A selection of T cell receptor beta chains follows, all from one sample in a study of shared clonotypes between healthy human individuals. Produced via immunoSEQ multiplex PCR; TCRdb's table is partial and in-frame only. The sample contains roughly 2 million clones, around 95% of which appear only once. Sequencing was performed on naive CD4+ T cells sorted from blood. These receptors were taken from a man aged 18 to 29 in good health. The CDR3 runs from the conserved cysteine through the conserved F or W. The order of the fields is V gene, J gene, clone size, D gene, CDR3 protein, CDR3 DNA. D genes are given only for firm matches. The size of a clone is reported for some rows only, either as once, few or many, or as a class for expanded clones.

v_call: TRBV2
j_call: TRBJ2-7
clone_size: -
d_call: -
cdr3_aa: CASKGYEQYF
cdr3_nt: TGTGCCAGCAAGGGATACGAGCAGTACTTC

v_call: TRBV6-5
j_call: TRBJ1-1
clone_size: once
d_call: -
cdr3_aa: CASSFGQPNTEAFF
cdr3_nt: TGTGCCAGCAGTTTCGGACAGCCAAACACTGAAGCTTTCTTT

v_call: TRBV7-6
j_call: TRBJ1-3
clone_size: -
d_call: -
cdr3_aa: CASSLGVNSGNTIYF
cdr3_nt: TGTGCCAGCAGCTTAGGGGTGAACTCTGGAAACACCATATATTTT

v_call: TRBV10-2
j_call: TRBJ1-4
clone_size: -
d_call: -
cdr3_aa: CASRVVGLPPRNEKLFF
cdr3_nt: TGCGCCAGCAGAGTGGTGGGACTTCCACCAAGGAATGAAAAACTGTTTTTT

v_call: TRBV10-3
j_call: TRBJ2-1
clone_size: -
d_call: -
cdr3_aa: CATQGDYNEQFF
cdr3_nt: TGTGCCACACAGGGTGACTACAATGAGCAGTTCTTC

v_call: TRBV7-2
j_call: TRBJ2-3
clone_size: -
d_call: -
cdr3_aa: CASSLAPGNTDTQYF
cdr3_nt: TGTGCCAGCAGCTTAGCCCCCGGGAACACAGATACGCAGTATTTT

v_call: TRBV5-1
j_call: TRBJ2-1
clone_size: -
d_call: -
cdr3_aa: CASSLVSGGLNYNEQFF
cdr3_nt: TGCGCCAGCAGCTTGGTTTCAGGGGGACTGAACTACAATGAGCAGTTCTTC

v_call: TRBV21-1
j_call: TRBJ2-7
clone_size: -
d_call: -
cdr3_aa: CANAYEQYF
cdr3_nt: TGTGCCAACGCCTACGAGCAGTACTTC

v_call: TRBV18
j_call: TRBJ2-2
clone_size: -
d_call: TRBD2
cdr3_aa: CASGGTSVAGELFF
cdr3_nt: TGTGCCAGCGGCGGGACTAGCGTCGCCGGGGAGCTGTTTTTT

v_call: TRBV29-1
j_call: TRBJ1-1
clone_size: -
d_call: -
cdr3_aa: CSAYSGMNTEAFF
cdr3_nt: TGCAGCGCCTACTCAGGGATGAACACTGAAGCTTTCTTT

v_call: TRBV7-3
j_call: TRBJ2-3
clone_size: -
d_call: TRBD2
cdr3_aa: CASSARALASGSSDTQYF
cdr3_nt: TGTGCCAGCAGCGCCCGCGCCCTGGCTAGCGGGTCCTCAGATACGCAGTATTTT

v_call: TRBV7-2
j_call: TRBJ2-7
clone_size: -
d_call: -
cdr3_aa: CASSLIPGSSYEQYF
cdr3_nt: TGTGCCAGCAGCTTAATTCCCGGGAGCTCCTACGAGCAGTACTTC

v_call: TRBV14
j_call: TRBJ1-2
clone_size: once
d_call: -
cdr3_aa: CASSQGVMGNNYGYTF
cdr3_nt: TGTGCCAGCAGTCAAGGCGTTATGGGGAACAACTATGGCTACACCTTC

v_call: TRBV7-6
j_call: TRBJ1-2
clone_size: -
d_call: -
cdr3_aa: CASSLSGLYGYTF
cdr3_nt: TGTGCCAGCAGCTTATCCGGGCTCTATGGCTACACCTTC

v_call: TRBV28
j_call: TRBJ2-7
clone_size: -
d_call: TRBD2
cdr3_aa: CASSLPGGEQYF
cdr3_nt: TGTGCCAGCAGTTTGCCGGGGGGCGAGCAGTACTTC

v_call: TRBV5-4
j_call: TRBJ1-1
clone_size: -
d_call: -
cdr3_aa: CASSSLQNTEAFF
cdr3_nt: TGTGCCAGCAGCTCGCTTCAGAACACTGAAGCTTTCTTT

v_call: TRBV5-1
j_call: TRBJ2-1
clone_size: -
d_call: TRBD1
cdr3_aa: CASSSGTGNNEQFF
cdr3_nt: TGCGCCAGCAGCTCTGGGACAGGGAACAATGAGCAGTTCTTC

v_call: TRBV10-3
j_call: TRBJ1-1
clone_size: -
d_call: -
cdr3_aa: CAINPGPNTEAFF
cdr3_nt: TGTGCCATCAATCCGGGACCAAACACTGAAGCTTTCTTT

v_call: TRBV5-1
j_call: TRBJ1-1
clone_size: -
d_call: -
cdr3_aa: CASSQSMVNTEAFF
cdr3_nt: TGCGCCAGCAGCCAATCGATGGTCAACACTGAAGCTTTCTTT

v_call: TRBV20-1
j_call: TRBJ2-3
clone_size: -
d_call: -
cdr3_aa: CSASYRGTQYF
cdr3_nt: TGCAGTGCTAGCTACCGAGGTACGCAGTATTTT

v_call: TRBV10-3
j_call: TRBJ1-1
clone_size: -
d_call: -
cdr3_aa: CAISDSVGTEAFF
cdr3_nt: TGTGCCATCAGTGACTCCGTTGGGACTGAAGCTTTCTTT

v_call: TRBV18
j_call: TRBJ2-7
clone_size: -
d_call: -
cdr3_aa: CASSPIEAYSYEQYF
cdr3_nt: TGTGCCAGCTCACCGATCGAGGCCTACTCCTACGAGCAGTACTTC

v_call: TRBV4-2
j_call: TRBJ2-5
clone_size: -
d_call: -
cdr3_aa: CASSTQGEVKETQYF
cdr3_nt: TGTGCCAGCAGCACCCAGGGGGAGGTGAAAGAGACCCAGTACTTC

v_call: TRBV11-3
j_call: TRBJ2-3
clone_size: -
d_call: -
cdr3_aa: CASSSQGIEDTQYF
cdr3_nt: TGTGCCAGCAGCTCACAGGGAATCGAGGATACGCAGTATTTT

v_call: TRBV2
j_call: TRBJ1-2
clone_size: -
d_call: -
cdr3_aa: CASSEVRYGYTF
cdr3_nt: TGTGCCAGCAGTGAAGTCAGATATGGCTACACCTTC

v_call: TRBV4-2
j_call: TRBJ1-3
clone_size: -
d_call: -
cdr3_aa: CASSLTSPGKFGNTIYF
cdr3_nt: TGTGCCAGCAGCCTCACCAGTCCAGGGAAATTTGGAAACACCATATATTTT

v_call: TRBV9
j_call: TRBJ2-5
clone_size: -
d_call: TRBD2
cdr3_aa: CASSVGGAGGAQETQYF
cdr3_nt: TGTGCCAGCAGCGTAGGAGGAGCGGGAGGAGCACAAGAGACCCAGTACTTC

v_call: TRBV25-1
j_call: TRBJ1-2
clone_size: -
d_call: -
cdr3_aa: CASSEGRYNGYTF
cdr3_nt: TGTGCCAGCAGTGAAGGCAGGTATAATGGCTACACCTTC

v_call: TRBV4-2
j_call: TRBJ1-2
clone_size: -
d_call: -
cdr3_aa: CASSQGDRGYTF
cdr3_nt: TGTGCCAGCAGCCAAGGGGACCGGGGCTACACCTTC

v_call: TRBV30
j_call: TRBJ2-3
clone_size: -
d_call: -
cdr3_aa: CAWRQGLDTQYF
cdr3_nt: TGTGCCTGGAGGCAGGGTTTGGATACGCAGTATTTT

v_call: TRBV28
j_call: TRBJ2-6
clone_size: -
d_call: -
cdr3_aa: CASGYREGNVLTF
cdr3_nt: TGTGCCAGCGGATACCGGGAAGGCAACGTCCTGACTTTC

v_call: TRBV23-1
j_call: TRBJ2-2
clone_size: -
d_call: TRBD1
cdr3_aa: CASSQRRDRGVSNTGELFF
cdr3_nt: TGCGCCAGCAGTCAACGAAGGGACAGGGGTGTGTCGAACACCGGGGAGCTGTTTTTT

v_call: TRBV7-9
j_call: TRBJ1-2
clone_size: -
d_call: TRBD1
cdr3_aa: CASSRDSDYGYTF
cdr3_nt: TGTGCCAGCAGTCGGGACAGTGACTATGGCTACACCTTC

v_call: TRBV9
j_call: TRBJ2-5
clone_size: -
d_call: TRBD2
cdr3_aa: CASSVQAGGLQETQYF
cdr3_nt: TGTGCCAGCAGCGTACAAGCGGGAGGTTTACAAGAGACCCAGTACTTC

v_call: TRBV6-6
j_call: TRBJ2-7
clone_size: -
d_call: -
cdr3_aa: CASSYGQDSYEQYF
cdr3_nt: TGTGCCAGCAGTTACGGGCAGGACTCCTACGAGCAGTACTTC

v_call: TRBV11-2
j_call: TRBJ1-1
clone_size: -
d_call: -
cdr3_aa: CASSSTAGNTEAFF
cdr3_nt: TGTGCCAGCAGCTCCACCGCAGGGAACACTGAAGCTTTCTTT

v_call: TRBV4-3
j_call: TRBJ1-5
clone_size: -
d_call: -
cdr3_aa: CASKGRTPNQPQHF
cdr3_nt: TGCGCCAGCAAGGGCAGGACGCCTAATCAGCCCCAGCATTTT

v_call: TRBV7-9
j_call: TRBJ1-6
clone_size: -
d_call: TRBD1
cdr3_aa: CASSLAPTGNSPLHF
cdr3_nt: TGTGCCAGCAGCTTAGCACCGACAGGGAATTCACCCCTCCACTTT

v_call: TRBV4-1
j_call: TRBJ2-1
clone_size: -
d_call: TRBD2
cdr3_aa: CASSPREGGGSNEQFF
cdr3_nt: TGCGCCAGCAGCCCCCGGGAGGGCGGGGGGTCCAATGAGCAGTTCTTC

v_call: TRBV10-1
j_call: TRBJ1-1
clone_size: few
d_call: -
cdr3_aa: CASSELRGTEAFF
cdr3_nt: TGCGCCAGCAGTGAACTGCGGGGCACTGAAGCTTTCTTT

v_call: TRBV4-2
j_call: TRBJ2-2
clone_size: -
d_call: -
cdr3_aa: CASSQDVPITGELFF
cdr3_nt: TGTGCCAGCAGCCAAGATGTACCCATCACCGGGGAGCTGTTTTTT

v_call: TRBV4-3
j_call: TRBJ2-2
clone_size: once
d_call: -
cdr3_aa: CASSQDFGRTGELFF
cdr3_nt: TGCGCCAGCAGCCAAGATTTCGGGCGGACCGGGGAGCTGTTTTTT

v_call: TRBV5-4
j_call: TRBJ2-2
clone_size: -
d_call: -
cdr3_aa: CASSLDSSGELFF
cdr3_nt: TGTGCCAGCAGCTTGGACAGTTCCGGGGAGCTGTTTTTT

v_call: TRBV5-1
j_call: TRBJ2-5
clone_size: -
d_call: TRBD2
cdr3_aa: CASMGGGVQETQYF
cdr3_nt: TGCGCCAGCATGGGCGGGGGGGTACAAGAGACCCAGTACTTC

v_call: TRBV5-1
j_call: TRBJ2-5
clone_size: once
d_call: -
cdr3_aa: CASSLVERGEDQYF
cdr3_nt: TGCGCCAGCAGCTTGGTAGAAAGGGGGGAGGACCAGTACTTC

v_call: TRBV2
j_call: TRBJ2-1
clone_size: -
d_call: -
cdr3_aa: CASSLPLEGGSSYNEQFF
cdr3_nt: TGTGCCAGCAGCCTGCCCCTGGAGGGGGGGAGCTCCTACAATGAGCAGTTCTTC

v_call: TRBV6-4
j_call: TRBJ2-2
clone_size: -
d_call: -
cdr3_aa: CASSREVHTGELFF
cdr3_nt: TGTGCCAGCAGCCGGGAAGTTCACACCGGGGAGCTGTTTTTT

v_call: TRBV5-1
j_call: TRBJ2-7
clone_size: -
d_call: -
cdr3_aa: CASSLDSTPYEQYF
cdr3_nt: TGCGCCAGCAGCTTAGACTCGACCCCGTACGAGCAGTACTTC

v_call: TRBV7-2
j_call: TRBJ2-7
clone_size: -
d_call: TRBD2
cdr3_aa: CASSLDLAGGYEQYF
cdr3_nt: TGTGCCAGCAGCTTAGACCTAGCGGGAGGATACGAGCAGTACTTC

v_call: TRBV6-5
j_call: TRBJ2-5
clone_size: -
d_call: TRBD2
cdr3_aa: CASSYSLAGAETQYF
cdr3_nt: TGTGCCAGCAGTTACTCATTAGCGGGAGCGGAGACCCAGTACTTC

v_call: TRBV19
j_call: TRBJ2-4
clone_size: -
d_call: -
cdr3_aa: CASSIAGALAKNIQYF
cdr3_nt: TGTGCCAGTAGTATAGCGGGCGCATTAGCCAAAAACATTCAGTACTTC

v_call: TRBV5-1
j_call: TRBJ1-5
clone_size: -
d_call: TRBD1
cdr3_aa: CASSLGGTGGDQPQHF
cdr3_nt: TGCGCCAGCAGCTTGGGAGGGACAGGGGGCGATCAGCCCCAGCATTTT

v_call: TRBV9
j_call: TRBJ2-3
clone_size: -
d_call: -
cdr3_aa: CASSGTGIPSTDTQYF
cdr3_nt: TGTGCCAGCAGCGGGACGGGGATACCTAGCACAGATACGCAGTATTTT

v_call: TRBV25-1
j_call: TRBJ2-5
clone_size: -
d_call: -
cdr3_aa: CASSDSVWRTQYF
cdr3_nt: TGTGCCAGCAGTGACAGCGTGTGGAGAACCCAGTACTTC

v_call: TRBV7-2
j_call: TRBJ2-3
clone_size: -
d_call: -
cdr3_aa: CASSSPNSDTQYF
cdr3_nt: TGTGCCAGCAGCTCCCCTAATTCAGATACGCAGTATTTT

v_call: TRBV28
j_call: TRBJ1-2
clone_size: -
d_call: -
cdr3_aa: CASSFRGSGNYGYTF
cdr3_nt: TGTGCCAGCAGTTTCAGGGGATCGGGGAACTATGGCTACACCTTC

v_call: TRBV2
j_call: TRBJ1-5
clone_size: few
d_call: -
cdr3_aa: CASSVQGASQPQHF
cdr3_nt: TGTGCCAGCAGTGTACAGGGCGCAAGTCAGCCCCAGCATTTT

v_call: TRBV5-1
j_call: TRBJ2-7
clone_size: -
d_call: TRBD2
cdr3_aa: CASSTGTSGIYEQYF
cdr3_nt: TGCGCCAGCAGCACCGGGACTAGCGGGATCTACGAGCAGTACTTC